A single sample is the source of the 5 T cell receptor beta chains below, sequenced in a study of shared clonotypes between healthy human individuals. TCRdb keeps only in-frame clones here, not all; method: immunoSEQ multiplex PCR. The sample lists approximately 2,000,000 clones, 85% to 95% occurring once. Sequences were obtained from naive CD4+ T cells from PBMCs. Subset indicated: CD45RA+ positively selected. These receptors all come from a man aged 18 to 30 in good health. Some clones in this sample may be carry-over from other donors' samples.

The chain couples TRBV19 to TRBJ2-1; no clear D. The V and J ends lost 7 bases and 2 bases respectively, with 12 bases between them. The CDR3 sequence is 14 residues long. Germline V gene sequence: CDR1 LNHDA, CDR2 SQIVND (reference sequence). The CDR3: CASMGRVPYNEQFF. DNA of the CDR3: TGTGCCAGTATGGGTAGAGTGCCCTACAATGAGCAGTTCTTC.

V gene TRBV12-5 combines with J gene TRBJ1-1; D is ambiguous. The V end was cut by 7 bases, the J end by 2 bases, with 5 bases between. Germline-derived CDR1 and CDR2 are LGHNT and FRNRAP. The CDR3 has 11 residues. CDR3 sequence: CASVINTEAFF. The CDR3 region has the DNA TGTGCTAGTGTCATAAACACTGAAGCTTTCTTT.

The CDR3 is CASSRDTANQPQHF. Here the CDR3 DNA reads TGTGCCAGCTCACGAGACACCGCGAATCAGCCCCAGCATTTT. This rearrangement joins TRBV18 to TRBJ1-5; D uncertain. CDR1 and CDR2 (germline): KGHSH, LQKENI. The length of the CDR3 is 14 residues. Trimming left V 4 bases short and J 4 bases short, with 11 bases between.

This clone was seen once. The V gene is TRBV5-1, the J gene TRBJ2-3; D unresolved. Trimming took 2 bases from V and 0 from J, leaving 10 bases between them. Germline CDR1 and CDR2: SGHRS and YFSETQ. CDR3 size: 15 residues. CDR3 amino acids: CASSLRRPSTDTQYF. CDR3 nucleotides: TGCGCCAGCAGCTTAAGGCGGCCTAGCACAGATACGCAGTATTTT.

The V call is TRBV25-1, the J call TRBJ2-7; no definite D call. V lost 4 bases and J 0 bases, leaving 13 bases between the germline ends. Germline CDR1 reads MGHDK; CDR2 reads SYGVNS. This CDR3 has 15 residues. CDR3 sequence (DNA): TGTGCCAGCAGTGCCCTGGGAACCTCCTCCTACGAGCAGTACTTC. Translation: CASSALGTSSYEQYF.